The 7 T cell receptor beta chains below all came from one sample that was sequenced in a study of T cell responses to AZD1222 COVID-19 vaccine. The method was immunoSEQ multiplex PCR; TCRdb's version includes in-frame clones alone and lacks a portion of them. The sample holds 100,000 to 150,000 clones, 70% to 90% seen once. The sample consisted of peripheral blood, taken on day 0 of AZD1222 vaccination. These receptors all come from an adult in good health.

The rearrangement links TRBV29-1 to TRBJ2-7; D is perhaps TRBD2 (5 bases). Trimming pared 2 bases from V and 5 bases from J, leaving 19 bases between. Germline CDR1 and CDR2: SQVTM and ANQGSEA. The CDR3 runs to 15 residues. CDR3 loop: CSVELYGRGGNEQYF. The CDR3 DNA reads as TGCAGCGTTGAACTTTATGGGAGAGGCGGAAACGAGCAGTACTTC.

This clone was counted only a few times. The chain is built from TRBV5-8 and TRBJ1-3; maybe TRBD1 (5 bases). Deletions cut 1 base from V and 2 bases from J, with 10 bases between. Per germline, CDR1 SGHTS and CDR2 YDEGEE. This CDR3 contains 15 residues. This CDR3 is CASSLRGTAGNTIYF. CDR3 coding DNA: TGTGCCAGCAGCTTGCGCGGGACGGCTGGAAACACCATATATTTT.

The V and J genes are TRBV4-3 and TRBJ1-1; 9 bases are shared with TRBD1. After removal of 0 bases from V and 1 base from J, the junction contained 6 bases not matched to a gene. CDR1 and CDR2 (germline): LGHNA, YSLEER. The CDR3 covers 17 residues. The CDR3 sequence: CASSQDSGTGTNTEAFF. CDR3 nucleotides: TGCGCCAGCAGCCAAGACTCAGGGACAGGGACGAACACTGAAGCTTTCTTT.

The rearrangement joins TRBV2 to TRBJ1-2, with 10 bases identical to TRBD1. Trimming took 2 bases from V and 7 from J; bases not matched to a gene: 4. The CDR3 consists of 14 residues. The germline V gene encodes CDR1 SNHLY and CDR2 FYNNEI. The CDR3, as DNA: TGTGCCAGCAGTGAATTCGGGACAGGGGTTGGCTACACCTTC. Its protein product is CASSEFGTGVGYTF. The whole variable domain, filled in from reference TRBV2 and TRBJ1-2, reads EPEVTQTPSHQVTQMGQEVILRCVPISNHLYFYWYRQILGQKVEFLVSFYNNEISEKSEIFDDQFSVERPDGSNFTLKIRSTKLEDSAMYFCASSEFGTGVGYTFGSGTRLTVV.

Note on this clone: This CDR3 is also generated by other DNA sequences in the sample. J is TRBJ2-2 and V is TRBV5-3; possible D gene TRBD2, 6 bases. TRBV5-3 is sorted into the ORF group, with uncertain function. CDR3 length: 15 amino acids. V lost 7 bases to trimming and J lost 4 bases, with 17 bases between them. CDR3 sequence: CARFSGGSSTGELFF. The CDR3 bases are TGTGCCAGATTTAGCGGAGGGTCATCCACCGGGGAGCTGTTTTTT.

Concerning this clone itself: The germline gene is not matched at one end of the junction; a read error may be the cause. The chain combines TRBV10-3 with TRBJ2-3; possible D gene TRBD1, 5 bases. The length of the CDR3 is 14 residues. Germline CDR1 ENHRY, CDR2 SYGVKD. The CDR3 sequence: CAIRDPQPTGTQYF. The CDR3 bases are TGTGCCATCAGGGACCCCCAGCCCACAGGTACGCAGTATTTT.

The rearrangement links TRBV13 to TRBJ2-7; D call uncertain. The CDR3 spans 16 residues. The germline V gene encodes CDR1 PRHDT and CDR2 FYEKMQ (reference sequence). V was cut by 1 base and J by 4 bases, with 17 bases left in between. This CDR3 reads CASSLASFGGGYEQYF. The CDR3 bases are TGTGCCAGCAGCTTAGCCAGCTTCGGTGGTGGTTACGAGCAGTACTTC.